The next 23 T cell receptor beta chains were all read from a single sample in a study of breast tumors, draining lymph nodes, adjacent tissues. Axillary draining lymph nodes of breast cancer patients supplied the node samples. TCRdb reprocessed the multiplex PCR reads via MiXCR and lists one record per CDR3 protein. The profile shows 200,000 to 250,000 distinct CDR3 sequences, under 35% of them singletons. Sequenced sample: axillary lymph node tissue. The receptors shown here come from a female donor with breast cancer. Some clones in this sample may be carry-over from other donors' samples.

V and J are TRBV5-1 and TRBJ2-3; a weak D match, TRBD2 (6 bases). V lost 3 bases to trimming and J lost 6 bases, with 20 bases between them. The CDR3 is 16 amino acids. Germline assignment: CDR1 SGHRS and CDR2 YFSETQ. The CDR3 region has the DNA TGCGCCAGCAGCTGGACCACCGCCGGGGGAACCGATACGCAGTATTTT. Translating it yields CASSWTTAGGTDTQYF.

The chain joins TRBV7-2 to TRBJ1-1; D possibly corresponds to TRBD1 (6 bases). The germline gives CDR1 SGHTA, CDR2 FQGNSA. V gave up 5 bases and J gave up 4 bases, with 20 bases separating them. The CDR3 sequence is 16 residues long. The CDR3 is CASSPSRGGRSTEAFF. CDR3 nucleotide sequence: TGTGCCAGCAGCCCCAGTCGCGGGGGGCGGAGCACTGAAGCTTTCTTT.

This clonotype appeared many times. The chain is built from TRBV14 and TRBJ2-1, with a tentative D call TRBD2 (7 bases). CDR3 size: 17 residues. Trimming took 0 bases from V and 3 from J, leaving 15 bases between them. CDR1 and CDR2 from the germline V gene are SGHDN and FVKESK. The CDR3 DNA sequence: TGTGCCAGCAGCCAAGATCTTGGACAGCGGGGCTACAATGAGCAGTTCTTC. Protein sequence: CASSQDLGQRGYNEQFF.

This clonotype was seen many times. The chain uses TRBV29-1 and TRBJ2-5, with a weak D call TRBD2 (5 bases). The CDR3 runs to 13 residues. Looked up from germline, CDR1 is SQVTM and CDR2 is ANQGSEA. With 1 base removed from V and 2 bases from J, the gap between germline ends came to 8 bases. This chain's CDR3 is CSVEGEFQETQYF. Written as DNA, the CDR3 is TGCAGCGTTGAAGGGGAGTTTCAAGAGACCCAGTACTTC.

This clonotype was counted at least ten times. J is TRBJ1-2 and V is TRBV20-1; D remains ambiguous. The CDR3 loop spans 13 amino acids. CDR1 DFQATT and CDR2 SNEGSKA come from the germline V gene (reference sequence). V lost 3 bases and J lost 6, with 14 bases in between. Here the CDR3 DNA reads TGCAGTGCTAGGGGCGGGATCCGCCATGGCTACACCTTC. Translating gives CSARGGIRHGYTF.

The chain carries TRBV28 and TRBJ2-3, with 7 nucleotides matching TRBD1. V gave up 4 bases and J gave up 0 bases; unmatched junction bases: 4. Germline loops: CDR1 MDHEN, CDR2 SYDVKM. This CDR3 has 15 residues. DNA for the CDR3: TGTGCCAGCAGTTGGACAGGCTCAAGCACAGATACGCAGTATTTT. Protein sequence: CASSWTGSSTDTQYF.

Ten or more counts support this clonotype. This CDR3 reads CASSLVGYTGELFF. CDR3 nucleotides: TGCGCCAGCAGCTTGGTTGGTTACACCGGGGAGCTGTTTTTT. The gene calls are TRBV5-1 and TRBJ2-2, with no clear D. The V gene lost 0 bases and the J gene lost 3 bases, with 6 bases spanning the gap. The CDR3 sequence is 14 residues long. Germline-derived CDR1 and CDR2 are SGHRS and YFSETQ.

This clonotype was counted at least ten times. The V gene is TRBV12-3 or TRBV12-4, the J gene TRBJ1-2; TRBD1 agrees at 7 bases. The CDR3 is 15 amino acids. Trimming removed 5 bases from V and 4 bases from J; junction bases left unmatched: 10. The CDR3, as DNA: TGTGCCAGCAGTCCGGGGGACAGCGGGTCCTATGGCTACACCTTC. Translation gives CASSPGDSGSYGYTF.

This clonotype was observed at least ten times. The rearrangement uses TRBV24-1 and TRBJ2-1; D may correspond to TRBD1 or TRBD2 (6 bases each). CDR3 length: 12 amino acids. Germline CDR1 reads KGHDR; CDR2 reads SFDVKD. The germline V and J ends were trimmed by 10 bases and 9 bases, with 15 bases remaining between them. CDR3: CATGKGGSEQFF. For the CDR3, the DNA is TGTGCCACGGGAAAGGGGGGCAGTGAGCAGTTCTTC.

The chain is built from TRBV7-2 and TRBJ1-2; 10 bases line up with TRBD1. Germline trimming cut 8 bases from V and 3 bases from J; bases unmatched to any gene: 6. Germline CDR1 SGHTA, CDR2 FQGNSA. This CDR3 has 14 residues. The chain's CDR3 is CASPMDRGDYGYTF. As DNA, the CDR3 is TGTGCCAGCCCTATGGACAGGGGGGACTATGGCTACACCTTC.

A word on this clonotype: A much larger clone differs by one base, so this may be a read error. J is TRBJ2-1 and V is TRBV5-1, with TRBD2 as a possible D gene (7 bases). V dropped 7 bases and J dropped 5 bases, with 16 bases sitting between them. The CDR3 loop spans 14 amino acids. From germline, CDR1 is SGHRS and CDR2 YFSETQ. CDR3 region: CASAHGGAHNEQFF. The CDR3 DNA follows: TGCGCCAGCGCCCATGGGGGGGCACACAATGAGCAGTTCTTC.

This clonotype was counted many times. The J gene is TRBJ2-5, the V gene TRBV5-1; D is undetermined. In germline, CDR1 is SGHRS, CDR2 YFSETQ. This CDR3 region has 13 residues. V was pared by 2 bases and J by 2 bases, with 7 bases between. This CDR3 is CASSFGRQETQYF. The CDR3 bases are TGCGCCAGCAGCTTTGGGCGGCAAGAGACCCAGTACTTC. The full variable domain, with the rest looked up from reference TRBV5-1 and TRBJ2-5, is KAGVTQTPRYLIKTRGQQVTLSCSPISGHRSVSWYQQTPGQGLQFLFEYFSETQRNKGNFPGRFSGRQFSNSRSEMNVSTLELGDSALYLCASSFGRQETQYFGPGTRLLVL.

The table lists this clonotype with many counts. This sequence joins TRBV7-2 and TRBJ2-3, with 8 bases fitting TRBD2. The CDR3 is 14 residues long. Unmatched junction bases numbered 3, after V lost 3 bases and J lost 4 bases. The germline V gene encodes CDR1 SGHTA and CDR2 FQGNSA. This CDR3 is CASSFTSGADTQYF. The CDR3 nucleotides are TGTGCCAGCAGCTTTACTAGCGGTGCAGATACGCAGTATTTT.

The chain links TRBV4-2 to TRBJ2-5; 8 bases fit TRBD2. The CDR3 is 15 residues long. V dropped 5 bases and J dropped 14; count of bases not matched to a gene: 19. CDR1 LGHNA and CDR2 YNFKEQ come from the germline V gene. CDR3 nucleotide sequence: TGTGCCAGCAGCATCGGACGGGGGGGCCAAGAGACCCCCTACTTC. Protein: CASSIGRGGQETPYF.

This clonotype was detected many times. The genes are TRBV7-2 and TRBJ2-2; TRBD1 aligns across 7 bases. The trim removed 1 base at V and 4 bases at J, leaving 9 bases unmatched. In germline, CDR1 is SGHTA, CDR2 FQGNSA. CDR3 length: 17 residues. This chain's CDR3 is CASSLDRGRTSTGELFF. The CDR3 DNA follows: TGTGCCAGCAGCTTAGACAGGGGCCGAACCAGCACCGGGGAGCTGTTTTTT.

This chain links TRBV2 with TRBJ2-1, with TRBD1 matching 7 bases. The trim removed 7 bases at V and 0 bases at J, leaving 9 bases unmatched. This CDR3 comprises 16 residues. The germline CDR1 and CDR2 sequences are SNHLY and FYNNEI. DNA for the CDR3: TGTGCCAGCACTAGGACAGGCTATAGCTCCTACAATGAGCAGTTCTTC. Translated: CASTRTGYSSYNEQFF.

The chain carries TRBV10-3 and TRBJ1-4; the D gene is possibly TRBD1 (6 bases). CDR1 ENHRY and CDR2 SYGVKD come from the germline V gene. V dropped 5 bases and J dropped 8 bases, with 24 bases sitting between them. The length of the CDR3 is 17 residues. DNA of the CDR3: TGTGCCATCAGTTTACTGGCTGGGGGCAGGGTTGGCGAAAAACTGTTTTTT. It is translated as CAISLLAGGRVGEKLFF.

This clonotype was detected many times. The chain combines TRBV5-1 with TRBJ2-5, with 11 bases aligning to TRBD2. The CDR3 totals 18 residues. V gave up 3 bases and J gave up 6 bases; unmatched junction bases: 16. Germline CDR1 reads SGHRS; CDR2 reads YFSETQ. The CDR3 loop reads CASSYTFSGRAEWKTQYF. In DNA form, the CDR3 reads TGCGCCAGCAGCTACACTTTTAGCGGGAGGGCCGAATGGAAGACCCAGTACTTC.

This clonotype has ten or more counts. This chain uses TRBV5-8 with TRBJ1-2; D gene ambiguous. CDR1 and CDR2 from the germline V gene are SGHTS and YDEGEE. This CDR3 has 12 amino acids. Deletions cut 2 bases from V and 4 bases from J, with 6 bases between. CDR3 DNA sequence: TGTGCCAGCAGCTTAAACAGCTATGGCTACACCTTC. Translating gives CASSLNSYGYTF.

The chain uses TRBV3-1 and TRBJ2-3; D is ambiguous. Germline values: CDR1 LGHDT, CDR2 YNNKEL (reference sequence). Trimming pared 1 base from V and 1 base from J, leaving 6 bases between. There are 14 residues in the CDR3. Here the CDR3 DNA reads TGTGCCAGCAGCCAAGTGGAGCGCACAGATACGCAGTATTTT. As protein: CASSQVERTDTQYF.

This chain links TRBV28 with TRBJ1-3; D perhaps matches TRBD1 (5 bases). This CDR3 spans 16 amino acids. Per the germline V gene, CDR1 is MDHEN and CDR2 is SYDVKM. V gave up 5 bases and J gave up 0 bases, with 14 bases separating them. CDR3 DNA: TGTGCCAGCAGTGAGTCGGGACTCAGCTCTGGAAACACCATATATTTT. It specifies CASSESGLSSGNTIYF.

This clonotype was seen ten or more times. V gene TRBV11-2 combines with J gene TRBJ1-5, with no clear D. The germline CDR1 and CDR2 sequences are SGHAT and FQNNGV. The CDR3 length is 15 residues. The V and J ends lost 1 base and 5 bases respectively, with 12 bases between them. The CDR3 sequence: CASSLGVGKYQPQHF. Here the CDR3 DNA reads TGTGCCAGCAGCTTAGGGGTGGGGAAGTATCAGCCCCAGCATTTT.

Concerning this clonotype itself: Given a much more abundant clone one base away, this may be a read error. V is TRBV7-8 and J is TRBJ2-5; no reliable D call. The germline V gene encodes CDR1 SGHVS and CDR2 FQNEAQ. The CDR3 totals 17 residues. CDR3 in amino acids: CASSLGWGFAHGEPQYF. CDR3 bases: TGTGCCAGCAGCTTAGGGTGGGGATTCGCGCATGGAGAGCCCCAGTACTTC.